The 2 T cell receptor beta chains reported below all come from one sample, sequenced in a study of T cells in Graves' hyperthyroidism and ophthalmopathy. TCR beta CDR3 sequences were amplified from RNA transcripts. Initially, a first-round RT-PCR of the TCR CDR3 employed the HTBI primer set. Each CDR3 protein gets one entry after TCRdb re-called the multiplex PCR reads with MiXCR. The table includes nearly 750,000 distinct CDR3 sequences, under 45% detected once. The specimen was blood. The receptor set was obtained from a woman aged 35 to 49 with Graves' hyperthyroidism.

This clonotype was observed a handful of times. A junction boundary mismatches the germline segment, possibly from a read error. This chain connects TRBV10-3 to TRBJ2-5; 12 bases map to TRBD1. The germline gives CDR1 ENHRY, CDR2 SYGVKD. CDR3 length: 17 amino acids. In nucleotides, the CDR3 is TGTGCCAGCAGTTACGGTCTGGGACAGGGGGCGGGAGAGACCCAGTACTTC. Translation: CASSYGLGQGAGETQYF.

With regard to this clonotype: At one boundary the junction diverges from the germline segment, which might be a read error. The chain joins TRBV29-1 to TRBJ2-5; D uncertain. CDR1 is SQVTM, CDR2 ANQGSEA, per germline. This CDR3 has 10 amino acids. The CDR3, as DNA: TGCAGCGTCGGAGATTTCCCTCCGTTCTTC. It codes for CSVGDFPPFF.